This TCR beta chain was profiled in a study of immune evolution from preneoplasia to lung adenocarcinoma. A note on this clone: What it binds is not known.

Sequencing used immunoSEQ multiplex PCR; TCRdb keeps in-frame clones, though not all of them. Of 5,000 to 6,000 clones in the sample, about four fifths were seen once. Whole-study results and caveats: Clonality was highest in normal lung, lower in later-stage lesions apparently.

This CDR3 region has 14 residues. CDR1 is GTSNPN and CDR2 is SVGIG in the germline V gene (reference sequence). The V and J ends lost 1 base and 6 bases, in that order; junction bases with no gene match: 5. The sequence was obtained from a person aged 55-80 years with lung adenocarcinoma. The J gene is TRBJ1-5, the V gene TRBV30, with 8 bases lining up with TRBD1. The sequenced material came from FFPE minimally invasive lung adenocarcinoma tissue. CDR3 nucleotide sequence: TGTGCCTGGAGTGCCGGACAGGGTACTCAGCCCCAGCATTTT. This gives the protein CAWSAGQGTQPQHF. The variable domain in full, completed from reference TRBV30 and TRBJ1-5, reads SQTIHQWPATLVQPVGSPLSLECTVEGTSNPNLYWYRQAAGRGLQLLFYSVGIGQISSEVPQNLSASRPQDRQFILSSKKLLLSDSGFYLCAWSAGQGTQPQHFGDGTRLSIL.